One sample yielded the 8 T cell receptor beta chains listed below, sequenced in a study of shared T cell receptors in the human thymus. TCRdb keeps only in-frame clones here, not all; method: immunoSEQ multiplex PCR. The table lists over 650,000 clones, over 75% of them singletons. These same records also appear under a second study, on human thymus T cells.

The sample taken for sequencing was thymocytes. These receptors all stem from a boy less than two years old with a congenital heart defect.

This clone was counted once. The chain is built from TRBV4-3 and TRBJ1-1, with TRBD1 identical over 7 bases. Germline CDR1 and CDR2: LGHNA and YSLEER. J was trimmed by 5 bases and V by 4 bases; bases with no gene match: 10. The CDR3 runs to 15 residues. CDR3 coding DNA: TGCGCCAGCAGCCGGGCGGCGACAGGGAAGACTGAAGCTTTCTTT. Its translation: CASSRAATGKTEAFF.

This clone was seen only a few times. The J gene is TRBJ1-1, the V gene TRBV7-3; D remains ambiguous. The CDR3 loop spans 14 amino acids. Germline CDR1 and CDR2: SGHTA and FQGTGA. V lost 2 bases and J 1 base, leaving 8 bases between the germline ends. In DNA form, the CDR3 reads TGTGCCAGCAGCTTAGGTGGGCAGAACACTGAAGCTTTCTTT. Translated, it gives CASSLGGQNTEAFF.

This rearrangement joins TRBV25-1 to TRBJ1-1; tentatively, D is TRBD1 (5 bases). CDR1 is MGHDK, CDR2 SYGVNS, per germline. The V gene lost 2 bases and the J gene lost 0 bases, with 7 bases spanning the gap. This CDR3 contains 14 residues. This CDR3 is CASSEGGVNTEAFF. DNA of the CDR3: TGTGCCAGCAGTGAAGGAGGGGTGAACACTGAAGCTTTCTTT.

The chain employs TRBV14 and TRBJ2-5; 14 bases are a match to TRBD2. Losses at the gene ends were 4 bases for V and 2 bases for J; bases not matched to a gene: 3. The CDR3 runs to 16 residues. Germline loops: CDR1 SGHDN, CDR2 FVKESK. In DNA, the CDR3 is TGTGCCAGCAGCCGACGACTAGCGGGGGGGCAAGAGACCCAGTACTTC. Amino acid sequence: CASSRRLAGGQETQYF. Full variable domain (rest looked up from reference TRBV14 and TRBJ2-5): EAGVTQFPSHSVIEKGQTVTLRCDPISGHDNLYWYRRVMGKEIKFLLHFVKESKQDESGMPNNRFLAERTGGTYSTLKVQPAELEDSGVYFCASSRRLAGGQETQYFGPGTRLLVL.

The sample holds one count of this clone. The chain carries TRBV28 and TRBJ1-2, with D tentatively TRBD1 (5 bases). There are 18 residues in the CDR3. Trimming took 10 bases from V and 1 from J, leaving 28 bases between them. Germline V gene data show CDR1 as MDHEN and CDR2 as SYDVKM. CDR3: CATAIRPDGHGLNYGYTF. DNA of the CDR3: TGTGCCACCGCGATCCGACCGGACGGACATGGCCTTAACTATGGCTACACCTTC.

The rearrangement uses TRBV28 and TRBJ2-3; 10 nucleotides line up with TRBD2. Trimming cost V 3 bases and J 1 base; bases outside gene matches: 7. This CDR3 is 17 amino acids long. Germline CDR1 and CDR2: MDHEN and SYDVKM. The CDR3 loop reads CASSFGMTSGCTDTQYF. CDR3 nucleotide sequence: TGTGCCAGCAGTTTCGGAATGACTAGCGGGTGCACAGATACGCAGTATTTT. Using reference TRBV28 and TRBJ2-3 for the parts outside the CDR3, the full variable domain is DVKVTQSSRYLVKRTGEKVFLECVQDMDHENMFWYRQDPGLGLRLIYFSYDVKMKEKGDIPEGYSVSREKKERFSLILESASTNQTSMYLCASSFGMTSGCTDTQYFGPGTRLTVL.

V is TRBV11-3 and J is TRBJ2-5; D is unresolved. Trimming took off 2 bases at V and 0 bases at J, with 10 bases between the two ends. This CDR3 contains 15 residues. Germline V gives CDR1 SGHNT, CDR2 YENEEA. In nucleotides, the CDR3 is TGTGCCAGCAGCTTAAAGTCGCAGAACCAAGAGACCCAGTACTTC. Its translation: CASSLKSQNQETQYF.

The CDR3 DNA sequence: TGTGCCAGCAGCCAGGGGACTCCTACAGGGGACAGCGACGAGCAGTACTTC. Its protein is CASSQGTPTGDSDEQYF. V usage is TRBV5-6 and J usage is TRBJ2-7; possible D gene TRBD1, 7 bases. Germline CDR1 reads SGHDT; CDR2 reads YYEEEE. There are 17 residues in the CDR3. With 4 bases removed from V and 5 bases from J, the gap between germline ends came to 25 bases.